Each of the 3 T cell receptor beta chains below was sequenced from the same sample in a study of cytomegalovirus exposure and HLA in healthy donors. A multiplex PCR was run with 60 Vbeta primers and 13 Jbeta primers. Some clones are missing from TCRdb's copy, which holds only in-frame ones; the method was immunoSEQ multiplex PCR. The table records roughly 120,000 clones, about 16% of them present only once. Sequenced: PBMCs. The receptors originated from a woman aged 18-29 years in good health and CMV-seronegative.

J is TRBJ2-5 and V is TRBV7-9; D perhaps matches TRBD2 (5 bases). Per germline, CDR1 SEHNR and CDR2 FQNEAQ (reference sequence). This CDR3 contains 18 residues. V shed 2 bases and J shed 0 bases, with 19 bases lying between them. As DNA, the CDR3 is TGTGCCAGCAGCTTAAGTAAGGACTTGGGCTGGAACCAAGAGACCCAGTACTTC. Residues: CASSLSKDLGWNQETQYF.

The chain combines TRBV19 with TRBJ1-5, with D perhaps matching TRBD1 (6 bases). This CDR3 spans 14 amino acids. Between the trimmed V and J ends, which lost 4 bases and 8 bases, there was a span of 15 bases. The germline V gene has CDR1 LNHDA and CDR2 SQIVND (reference sequence). This CDR3 reads CASSSRGRMEPQHF. In nucleotides, the CDR3 is TGTGCCAGTAGTAGCAGGGGTCGTATGGAGCCCCAGCATTTT.

This clone has a single count. J is TRBJ2-5 and V is TRBV18; a weak D match, TRBD2 (6 bases). Trimming took 2 bases from V and 7 from J, leaving 11 bases between them. CDR1 is KGHSH and CDR2 is LQKENI in the germline V gene. The CDR3 sequence is 13 residues long. DNA of the CDR3: TGTGCCAGCTCACCAAGCAGGGAGGTGACCCAGTACTTC. Protein product: CASSPSREVTQYF.